The 10 T cell receptor beta chains given below trace back to one sample, sequenced in a study of tumor-infiltrating lymphocytes in primary liver carcinoma. From 500 ng of total RNA, TCR beta-specific cDNA was reverse-transcribed using a constant-region primer. Three nested multiplex PCR rounds, a slightly modified ARM-PCR, produced the libraries for TCR beta. TRBV1-TRBV30 forward primers and a C-beta reverse primer were used in the first two PCR rounds, which each ran for about 9 cycles. MiXCR, run by TCRdb on the multiplex PCR reads, gives a single entry per CDR3 protein. The top ten hold roughly 8.9% of the sample, which has fewer than 350,000 distinct CDR3 sequences, roughly two thirds seen once. RNA was extracted from whole blood without cell sorting, alongside germline DNA. The sequencing input was peripheral blood. These receptors all come from a man in his forties or fifties with primary liver carcinoma and hepatitis B virus infection.

The table lists this clonotype with a few counts. The chain uses TRBV11-2 and TRBJ2-7; TRBD2 matches 9 bases. The V gene's germline CDR1 is SGHAT and CDR2 FQNNGV. The V gene end was trimmed by 5 bases and the J gene end by 4 bases; junction bases not matched to a gene: 12. There are 16 residues in the CDR3. The CDR3 sequence: CASSTGTSWPTYEQYF. The CDR3, as DNA: TGTGCCAGCAGCACCGGGACTAGCTGGCCCACTTACGAGCAGTACTTC.

In the case of this clonotype: Being one base from a much bigger clone, this may be a read error. The chain is built from TRBV6-1 and TRBJ2-1; D is perhaps TRBD2 (6 bases). CDR1 and CDR2 from the germline V gene are MNHNS and SASEGT. Trimming removed 6 bases from V and 11 bases from J, with 23 bases in between. CDR3 length: 15 residues. The CDR3 nucleotides are TGTGCCAGCAGGCTATTGACTAGATTGGGCCATCAGCAGTTCTTC. This gives the protein CASRLLTRLGHQQFF.

With respect to this clonotype: Mismatch with germline at one junction end may stem from a read error. The chain uses TRBV12-3 or TRBV12-4 and TRBJ2-5, with a weak D call TRBD1 (6 bases). The CDR3 has 13 residues. The CDR3 spells CVSSLSGVDTQYF. For the CDR3, the DNA is TGTGTCAGCAGTTTGTCAGGGGTCGATACCCAGTACTTC.

A word on this clonotype: A much more abundant neighbour one base away suggests this may be a read error. The chain joins TRBV29-1 to TRBJ2-1; D perhaps matches TRBD2 (6 bases). Per the germline V gene, CDR1 is SQVTM and CDR2 is ANQGSEA. V was shortened by 8 bases and J by 7 bases, with 27 bases between the two germline ends. This CDR3 spans 16 amino acids. The CDR3 region has the DNA TGCAGCCTTGGGGAAATCCGGGAGACGTTTGGTAATGAGCAGTTCTTC. This encodes CSLGEIRETFGNEQFF.

Only a few counts were recorded for this clonotype. This sequence joins TRBV25-1 and TRBJ2-1, with D possibly being TRBD2 (6 bases). Trimming pared 6 bases from V and 6 bases from J, leaving 15 bases between. From germline, CDR1 is MGHDK and CDR2 SYGVNS. This CDR3 contains 14 residues. CDR3 nucleotide sequence: TGTGCCAGCAGGGAGGGCGGGGTTCCCAATGAGCAGTTCTTC. As protein: CASREGGVPNEQFF.

This rearrangement joins TRBV5-5 to TRBJ1-6, with no clear D. The CDR3 consists of 17 residues. With 2 bases removed from V and 4 bases from J, the gap between germline ends came to 16 bases. Germline V CDR1 and CDR2: SGHKS, YYEKEE (reference sequence). CDR3 sequence reads: CASSFRLTAEYNSPLHF. The CDR3 nucleotides read TGTGCCAGCAGCTTCCGTTTAACTGCGGAGTATAATTCACCCCTCCACTTT.

Points on this clonotype: A much larger clone sits a single nucleotide away, making a read error possible. The chain recombines TRBV6-5 with TRBJ1-4; 7 bases map to TRBD1. The CDR3 covers 15 residues. Germline lookup yields CDR1 MNHEY and CDR2 SVGAGI. V lost 2 bases, J lost 7 bases, and 7 bases stayed unmatched. CDR3 sequence (DNA): TGTGCCAGCAGTTACCGCGGGACAGCGAGTGAAAAACTGTTTTTT. Its translation is CASSYRGTASEKLFF.

A single count supports this clonotype. A junction end diverges from the germline sequence, so it may reflect a read error. The chain couples TRBV11-2 to TRBJ2-7; D gene ambiguous. Germline CDR1 and CDR2: SGHAT and FQNNGV. The CDR3 totals 14 residues. CDR3 region: CASSLAIRSDEHYF. CDR3 nucleotides: TGTGCCAGCAGCTTAGCCATCCGTAGTGACGAGCACTACTTC.

The table lists this clonotype with many counts. This rearrangement joins TRBV10-3 to TRBJ2-7; maybe TRBD1 (5 bases). This CDR3 spans 13 amino acids. Trimming removed 8 bases from V and 1 base from J, with 12 bases in between. CDR1 and CDR2 (germline): ENHRY, SYGVKD. Here the CDR3 reads CAIQTELSYEQYF. CDR3 nucleotide sequence: TGTGCCATCCAGACAGAACTTTCCTACGAGCAGTACTTC.

As regards this clonotype: One junction end disagrees with the germline gene, perhaps due to a read error. The V gene is TRBV6-5, the J gene TRBJ1-5; 9 bases match TRBD1. This CDR3 is built from 18 residues. Germline lookup yields CDR1 MNHEY and CDR2 SVGAGI. DNA of the CDR3: TGTGCCAGCAGTCCGTTGGACAGGGGAGTTTATAGCAATCAGCACCAGCATTTT. Residues: CASSPLDRGVYSNQHQHF.